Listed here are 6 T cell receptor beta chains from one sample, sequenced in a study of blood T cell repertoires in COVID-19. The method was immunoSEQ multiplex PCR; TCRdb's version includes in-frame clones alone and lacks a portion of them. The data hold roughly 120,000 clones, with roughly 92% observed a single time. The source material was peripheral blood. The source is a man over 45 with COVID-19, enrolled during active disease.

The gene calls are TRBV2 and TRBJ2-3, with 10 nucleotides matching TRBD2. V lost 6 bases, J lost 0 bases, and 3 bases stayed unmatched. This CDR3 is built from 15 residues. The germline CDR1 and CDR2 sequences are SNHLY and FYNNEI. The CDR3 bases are TGTGCCAGCAGGGTGACTAGCGGGAGCACAGATACGCAGTATTTT. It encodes CASRVTSGSTDTQYF.

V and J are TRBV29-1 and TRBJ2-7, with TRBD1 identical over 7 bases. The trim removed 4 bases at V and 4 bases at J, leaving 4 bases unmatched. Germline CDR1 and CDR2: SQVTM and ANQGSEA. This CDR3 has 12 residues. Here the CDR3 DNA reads TGCAGCGTTGGAGACAGGGCTTACGAGCAGTACTTC. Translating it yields CSVGDRAYEQYF.

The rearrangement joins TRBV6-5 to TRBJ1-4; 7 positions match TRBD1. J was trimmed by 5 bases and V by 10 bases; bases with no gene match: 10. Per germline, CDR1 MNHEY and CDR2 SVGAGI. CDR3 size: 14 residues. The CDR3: CATSPGQSNEKLFF. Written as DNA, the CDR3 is TGTGCCACGTCCCCGGGACAGTCAAATGAAAAACTGTTTTTT.

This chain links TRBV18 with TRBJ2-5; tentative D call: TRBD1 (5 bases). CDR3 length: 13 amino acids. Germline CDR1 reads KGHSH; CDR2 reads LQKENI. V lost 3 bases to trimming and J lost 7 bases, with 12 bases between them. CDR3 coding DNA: TGTGCCAGCTCACCCAGGACACTGGGGACCCAGTACTTC. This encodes CASSPRTLGTQYF.

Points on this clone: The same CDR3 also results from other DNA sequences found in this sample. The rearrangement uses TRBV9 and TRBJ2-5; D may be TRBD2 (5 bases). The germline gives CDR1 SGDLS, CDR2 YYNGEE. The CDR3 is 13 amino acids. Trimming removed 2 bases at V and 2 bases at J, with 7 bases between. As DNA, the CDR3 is TGTGCCAGCAGCGTGAGCGGTCAAGAGACCCAGTACTTC. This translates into CASSVSGQETQYF.

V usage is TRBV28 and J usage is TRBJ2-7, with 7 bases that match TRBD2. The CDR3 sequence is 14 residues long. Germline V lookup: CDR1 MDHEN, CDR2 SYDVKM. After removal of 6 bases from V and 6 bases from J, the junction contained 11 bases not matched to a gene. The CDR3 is CASRWGGSSGEQYF. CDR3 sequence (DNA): TGTGCCAGCAGATGGGGCGGGAGTTCCGGCGAGCAGTACTTC.